The present T cell receptor (beta chain) was sequenced within a study of T-cell memory formation after mild COVID-19. The germline V and J ends were trimmed by 4 bases and 2 bases, with 14 bases remaining between them. CDR1 SGHAT and CDR2 FQDESV come from the germline V gene (reference sequence). This CDR3 comprises 15 residues. Using its own MiXCR run on the 5' RACE reads, TCRdb lists one record per CDR3 protein. The sample carries 450,000 or so distinct CDR3 sequences, around 18% recorded once. This chain joins TRBV11-1 and TRBJ1-1; possible D gene TRBD1, 6 bases. Sequences were obtained from PBMCs or a T cell subset sorted from them (not recorded which). The clonotype comes from an adult woman who had mild COVID-19 (a few samples of this study predate the infection). Cell type and time point are not known. The CDR3: CASSSVRTVNTEAFF. In nucleotides, the CDR3 is TGTGCCAGCAGCTCTGTTCGGACAGTAAACACTGAAGCTTTCTTT.